Listed below are T cell receptor beta chains from one sample, sequenced in a study of shared clonotypes between healthy human individuals. Measured with immunoSEQ multiplex PCR; TCRdb has only the in-frame clones, and not every one. The table lists some 1,100,000 clones, approximately 80% of them singletons. Sequenced sample: memory CD4+ T cells from PBMCs. All receptors derive from a man younger than 30 in good health. Some clones in this sample may be carry-over from other donors' samples. Each CDR3 is given with its conserved first and last residue. The D gene is left open where the match is weak.

j_call d_call v_call cdr3_aa cdr3_nt
TRBJ2-7 TRBD1 TRBV7-9 CASSSGLGTGFVRSYEQYF TGTGCCAGCAGCTCAGGCCTAGGGACAGGGTTCGTCCGTTCCTACGAGCAGTACTTC
TRBJ1-1 - TRBV5-1 CASAQSGSLSEAFF TGCGCCAGCGCTCAGTCGGGTTCTTTGTCTGAAGCTTTCTTT
TRBJ1-2 - TRBV28 CVSGKLNYGYTF TGTGTTTCGGGGAAGTTGAACTATGGCTACACCTTC
TRBJ2-5 - TRBV29-1 CSVVGLQETQYF TGCAGCGTCGTCGGGCTGCAAGAGACCCAGTACTTC
TRBJ1-1 - TRBV19 CASSIISGRGVNTEAFF TGTGCCAGTAGTATCATATCGGGCAGGGGAGTAAACACTGAAGCTTTCTTT
TRBJ1-1 TRBD1 TRBV18 CASSQGTGALNTEAFF TGTGCCAGCTCACAAGGGACAGGGGCCTTGAACACTGAAGCTTTCTTT
TRBJ2-1 TRBD2 TRBV5-1 CASSRGTSGYNEQFF TGCGCCAGCAGCCGGGGGACTAGCGGATACAATGAGCAGTTCTTC
TRBJ1-4 - TRBV5-1 CASSLDPSGSNEKLFF TGCGCCAGCAGCTTGGACCCTTCGGGGTCTAATGAAAAACTGTTTTTT
TRBJ2-7 - TRBV6-6 CASSSSQGLYEQYF TGTGCCAGCAGTTCTTCACAGGGACTTTACGAGCAGTACTTC
TRBJ2-1 - TRBV7-3 CASSPRLDGEQFF TGTGCCAGCAGCCCGCGACTAGACGGTGAGCAGTTCTTC
TRBJ1-4 TRBD1 TRBV28 CASSFGTATNEKLFF TGTGCCAGCAGTTTCGGGACAGCAACTAATGAAAAACTGTTTTTT